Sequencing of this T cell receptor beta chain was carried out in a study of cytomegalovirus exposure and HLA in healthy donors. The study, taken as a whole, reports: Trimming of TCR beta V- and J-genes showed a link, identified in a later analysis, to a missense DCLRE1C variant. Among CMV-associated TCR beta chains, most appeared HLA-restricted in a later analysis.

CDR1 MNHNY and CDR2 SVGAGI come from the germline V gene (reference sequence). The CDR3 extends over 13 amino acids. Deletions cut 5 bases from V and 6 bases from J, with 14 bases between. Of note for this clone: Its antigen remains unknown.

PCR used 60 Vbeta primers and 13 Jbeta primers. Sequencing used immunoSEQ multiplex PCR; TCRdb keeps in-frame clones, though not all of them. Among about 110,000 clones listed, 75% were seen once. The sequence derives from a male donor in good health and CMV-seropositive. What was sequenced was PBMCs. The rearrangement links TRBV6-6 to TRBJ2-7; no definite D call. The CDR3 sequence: CASSDPGFGEQYF. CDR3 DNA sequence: TGTGCCAGCAGTGACCCCGGGTTCGGCGAGCAGTACTTC.